This entry features one T cell receptor beta chain sequence. These data are taken from a study of identical twins. One entry per CDR3 protein, called by TCRdb with MiXCR from the 5' RACE reads. Of nearly 650,000 distinct CDR3 sequences listed, 7.1% are singletons. The germline V gene encodes CDR1 SGHRS and CDR2 YFSETQ. The CDR3 is made up of 14 amino acids. The ends were cut back, 4 bases at V and 3 bases at J, with 13 bases in the middle. This sample also belongs to another study, concerning yellow fever vaccine responses in identical twins. That report notes: The T cell response to vaccination in identical twins was reportedly partly convergent and partly personalized.

This clonotype originated in a woman aged 18-29 years in good health. The chain carries TRBV5-1 and TRBJ1-2; possible D gene TRBD1, 6 bases. Source material: PBMCs. The CDR3 region has the DNA TGCGCCAGCAGCCTCGAACAGGGCTACTATGGCTACACCTTC. Its protein product is CASSLEQGYYGYTF.